What follows are 21 T cell receptor beta chains derived from one specimen sequenced in a study of early T cells in non-severe SARS-CoV-2 infection. TCRdb redid the calling of the 5' RACE reads with MiXCR, one entry per CDR3 protein. Among about 45,000 distinct CDR3 sequences listed, around a tenth were seen once. The sample comprised whole blood. These TCRs come from an adult who was a healthcare worker with PCR-confirmed SARS-CoV-2 infection or an uninfected control (not recorded which).

This clonotype was seen repeatedly, ten times or more. The rearrangement links TRBV28 to TRBJ1-1; tentative D call: TRBD1 (6 bases). The CDR3 has 14 residues. V was clipped by 3 bases and J by 9 bases, with 17 bases between them. Germline V gene lookup returns CDR1 MDHEN and CDR2 SYDVKM. CDR3 bases: TGTGCCAGCAGTTTGGGGACTACAGGGTTAAAAGCTTTCTTT. The encoded protein is CASSLGTTGLKAFF.

This clonotype was observed many times. The chain is built from TRBV6-6 and TRBJ2-1; 7 bases agree with TRBD2. The ends lost 6 bases at V and 5 bases at J; junction bases unmatched: 7. The CDR3 has 14 residues. Germline values: CDR1 MNHNY, CDR2 SVGAGI (reference sequence). CDR3 DNA sequence: TGTGCCAGCAGCCAGACTAGCCTCAACAATGAGCAGTTCTTC. It encodes CASSQTSLNNEQFF.

The V gene is TRBV7-9, the J gene TRBJ2-7; 11 bases are a match to TRBD1. The germline gives CDR1 SEHNR, CDR2 FQNEAQ (reference sequence). J gave up 6 bases and V 3 bases, and 4 bases lay outside the gene matches. CDR3 length: 14 residues. In DNA, the CDR3 is TGTGCCAGCAGCTTGAGGACAGGGGGCGGCGAGCAGTACTTC. It is translated as CASSLRTGGGEQYF.

This clonotype was observed a handful of times. The J gene is TRBJ2-7, the V gene TRBV11-1; D tentatively reads TRBD1 or TRBD2 (6 bases each). V lost 5 bases to trimming and J lost 3 bases, with 14 bases between them. The CDR3 is made up of 14 amino acids. From germline, CDR1 is SGHAT and CDR2 FQDESV (reference sequence). CDR3: CASSPGAGNYEQYF. CDR3 nucleotides: TGTGCCAGCAGCCCGGGGGCGGGAAACTACGAGCAGTACTTC. Complete variable domain (other parts from reference TRBV11-1 and TRBJ2-7): EAEVAQSPRYKITEKSQAVAFWCDPISGHATLYWYRQILGQGPELLVQFQDESVVDDSQLPKDRFSAERLKGVDSTLKIQPAELGDSAMYLCASSPGAGNYEQYFGPGTRLTVT.

This clonotype has just a few counts. CDR3 protein: CASSPTRQNTEAFF. CDR3 in DNA: TGCGCCAGCAGCCCCACCAGACAGAACACTGAAGCTTTCTTT. V and J are TRBV4-1 and TRBJ1-1; D gene uncertain. This CDR3 spans 14 amino acids. Germline CDR1 is MGHRA and CDR2 is YSYEKL. V lost 4 bases, J lost 1 base, and 10 bases lay in between.

Many counts were recorded for this clonotype. V and J are TRBV4-3 and TRBJ2-1, with TRBD2 identical over 8 bases. V gave up 1 base and J gave up 12 bases; unmatched junction bases: 8. This CDR3 spans 14 amino acids. Per the germline V gene, CDR1 is LGHNA and CDR2 is YSLEER. CDR3 DNA: TGCGCCAGCAGCCAAGGGGGGAGCGGGAGAGGGCAGTTCTTC. Its protein product is CASSQGGSGRGQFF.

This clonotype was seen ten or more times. The chain couples TRBV24-1 to TRBJ2-5; D is ambiguous. V was trimmed by 3 bases and J by 2 bases, leaving 12 bases between them. This CDR3 contains 15 residues. Germline CDR1 and CDR2: KGHDR and SFDVKD. The CDR3 spells CATSDGEFRQETQYF. Here the CDR3 DNA reads TGTGCCACCAGTGATGGGGAATTTAGGCAAGAGACCCAGTACTTC.

The chain links TRBV12-3 or TRBV12-4 to TRBJ1-1; TRBD1 matches 9 bases. The CDR3 extends over 14 amino acids. With V trimmed by 6 bases and J by 2 bases, 4 bases remained unmatched. Written as DNA, the CDR3 is TGTGCCAGCAGGGGGACAGGGCAAAACACTGAAGCTTTCTTT. It encodes CASRGTGQNTEAFF.

This chain connects TRBV5-6 to TRBJ2-7; 9 bases align to TRBD1. V lost 1 base, J lost 1 base, and 3 bases stayed unmatched. The CDR3 totals 15 residues. The V gene's germline CDR1 is SGHDT and CDR2 YYEEEE. CDR3 sequence: CASSLRGQGSYEQYF. The DNA of the CDR3 is TGTGCCAGCAGCTTGCGCGGACAGGGGTCCTACGAGCAGTACTTC.

This clonotype has a handful of counts. The J gene is TRBJ2-3, the V gene TRBV7-2; 15 bases agree with TRBD2. The germline CDR1 and CDR2 sequences are SGHTA and FQGNSA. This CDR3 region has 17 residues. V dropped 2 bases and J dropped 3; count of bases not matched to a gene: 3. DNA for the CDR3: TGTGCCAGCAGCTTACGGACTAGCGGGAGGGGAACAGATACGCAGTATTTT. It encodes CASSLRTSGRGTDTQYF.

About this clonotype: A single base separates this from a much larger clone, so it may be a read error. The rearrangement joins TRBV14 to TRBJ2-5; the D gene is possibly TRBD1 (5 bases). V shed 2 bases and J shed 7 bases, with 5 bases lying between them. Germline CDR1 SGHDN, CDR2 FVKESK. The CDR3 loop spans 11 amino acids. CDR3 nucleotides: TGTGCCAGCAGCCAACAGGGGACCCAGTACTTC. It is translated as CASSQQGTQYF. Full variable domain (outside the CDR3, taken from reference TRBV14 and TRBJ2-5): EAGVTQFPSHSVIEKGQTVTLRCDPISGHDNLYWYRRVMGKEIKFLLHFVKESKQDESGMPNNRFLAERTGGTYSTLKVQPAELEDSGVYFCASSQQGTQYFGPGTRLLVL.

Ten or more counts support this clonotype. The chain couples TRBV5-1 to TRBJ2-2; the match to TRBD2 covers 10 bases. Trimming cost V 4 bases and J 4 bases; bases outside gene matches: 10. Germline loops: CDR1 SGHRS, CDR2 YFSETQ. The CDR3 is 17 amino acids. The CDR3 loop is CASSPLPSGSRTGELFF. For the CDR3, the DNA is TGCGCCAGCAGCCCCTTACCTAGCGGGAGTCGCACCGGGGAGCTGTTTTTT.

The rearrangement links TRBV5-4 to TRBJ2-3, with D tentatively TRBD1 or TRBD2 (5 bases each). V shed 3 bases and J shed 6 bases, with 14 bases lying between them. Germline loops: CDR1 SGHNT, CDR2 YYREEE (reference sequence). This CDR3 has 14 residues. The DNA for the CDR3 is TGTGCCAGCAGCTCAGGGACCGTAGGGGATACGCAGTATTTT. Protein: CASSSGTVGDTQYF. The entire variable domain, with the rest obtained from reference TRBV5-4 and TRBJ2-3, is as follows: ETGVTQSPTHLIKTRGQQVTLRCSSQSGHNTVSWYQQALGQGPQFIFQYYREEENGRGNFPPRFSGLQFPNYSSELNVNALELDDSALYLCASSSGTVGDTQYFGPGTRLTVL.

This clonotype was detected ten times or more. The chain uses TRBV5-6 and TRBJ2-7; perhaps TRBD1 as D (6 bases). The CDR3 covers 16 residues. V was shortened by 4 bases and J by 3 bases, with 20 bases between the two germline ends. The germline CDR1 and CDR2 sequences are SGHDT and YYEEEE. The CDR3 region is CASSPHPTGRSYEQYF. The CDR3, as DNA: TGTGCCAGCAGCCCCCACCCGACAGGTAGGAGCTACGAGCAGTACTTC.

This clonotype was recorded a few times. The chain couples TRBV28 to TRBJ2-7, with D possibly matching TRBD1 (6 bases). V lost 7 bases and J 2 bases, leaving 12 bases between the germline ends. The CDR3 extends over 13 amino acids. Germline CDR1 MDHEN, CDR2 SYDVKM. CDR3 nucleotides: TGTGCCAGCACCCAAGGGGACACCTACGAGCAGTACTTC. As protein: CASTQGDTYEQYF.

This clonotype was detected many times. This chain joins TRBV11-3 and TRBJ2-2; D is unresolved. CDR1 and CDR2 from the germline V gene are SGHNT and YENEEA. The V gene lost 2 bases and the J gene lost 6 bases, with 7 bases spanning the gap. The CDR3 loop spans 13 amino acids. In nucleotides, the CDR3 is TGTGCCAGCAGCTTAACGGGCGCCGGGGAGCTGTTTTTT. Translating gives CASSLTGAGELFF.

The rearrangement links TRBV5-1 to TRBJ2-1; 9 bases are shared with TRBD2. This CDR3 comprises 15 residues. CDR1 is SGHRS and CDR2 is YFSETQ in the germline V gene. V shed 2 bases, J shed 5 bases, and the junction held 5 bases outside the gene matches. CDR3 loop: CASSLSGLANNEQFF. DNA of the CDR3: TGCGCCAGCAGCTTATCGGGACTAGCTAACAATGAGCAGTTCTTC.

At least ten counts were recorded for this clonotype. The chain links TRBV30 to TRBJ2-7; D may be TRBD1 (8 bases). The CDR3 runs to 13 residues. Trimming removed 0 bases from V and 7 bases from J, with 13 bases in between. The germline V gene has CDR1 GTSNPN and CDR2 SVGIG (reference sequence). CDR3: CAWSVDRGGEQYF. The CDR3 nucleotides are TGTGCCTGGAGTGTTGACAGGGGAGGGGAGCAGTACTTC.

This clonotype was seen ten or more times. The chain is built from TRBV7-6 and TRBJ1-6; D is possibly TRBD1 (5 bases). Trimming stripped 0 bases from V and 10 bases from J, with 10 bases between. The germline V gene has CDR1 SGHVS and CDR2 FNYEAQ. The CDR3 runs to 14 residues. CDR3 amino acids: CASSLAAGNSPLHF. DNA of the CDR3: TGTGCCAGCAGCTTAGCGGCAGGGAACTCACCCCTCCACTTT.

This clonotype has ten or more counts. CDR3 sequence reads: CASSFGADGAKNIQYF. CDR3 nucleotides: TGTGCCAGCAGTTTTGGGGCAGATGGGGCCAAAAACATTCAGTACTTC. This chain uses TRBV12-3 or TRBV12-4 with TRBJ2-4; tentatively, D is TRBD1 (5 bases). V was pared by 3 bases and J by 1 base, with 13 bases between. The length of the CDR3 is 16 residues.

The sample holds many counts of this clonotype. The chain recombines TRBV6-5 with TRBJ2-7, with 7 bases that match TRBD1. From germline, CDR1 is MNHEY and CDR2 SVGAGI. The CDR3 consists of 14 residues. V lost 0 bases to trimming and J lost 2 bases; unmatched junction nucleotides: 1. CDR3 bases: TGTGCCAGCAGTTACTCGGGACAGCCCTACGAGCAGTACTTC. It encodes CASSYSGQPYEQYF.